This T cell receptor beta chain originates from a study of T-cell reconstitution after alpha-beta-depleted transplantation in children. General study results and limits: Newly produced T cells mostly accounted for T-cell counts and diversity one year post-transplant.

As it was prepared, the TCRbeta library received unique molecular identifiers. Each CDR3 protein is one row after TCRdb ran MiXCR on the PCR reads. There are around 300,000 distinct CDR3 sequences in the sample; over 7% occur only once, and about 9.1% lies in the top ten. On this clonotype itself: Its target is unknown.

CDR1 MNHEY and CDR2 SMNVEV come from the germline V gene (reference sequence). This CDR3 is 21 amino acids long. J gave up 1 base and V 5 bases, and 23 bases lay outside the gene matches. Sequencing was performed on peripheral blood, taken 360 days after TCRalphabeta/CD19-depleted stem cell transplant. This rearrangement joins TRBV27 to TRBJ2-1; TRBD2 agrees at 7 bases. This sequence was found in a female patient between 2 and 15 years old who had a stem cell transplant for Fanconi anemia, so the T cells may come from the graft donor. The CDR3 DNA follows: TGTGCCAGCAGTCTCAAATTCCCCGCGATATCGGGAGGAAGGTCCTACAATGAGCAGTTCTTC. Amino acids: CASSLKFPAISGGRSYNEQFF.